Shown below are 8 T cell receptor beta chains from a single sample sequenced in a study of CD8 T cells in ankylosing spondylitis. TCRdb recomputed calls from the 5' RACE reads with MiXCR, one row per CDR3 protein. The sample has roughly 130,000 distinct CDR3 sequences, about 13% seen once. The specimen sequenced was blood, either unsorted or a sorted T cell fraction (not recorded which). These receptors came from a female donor with ankylosing spondylitis or in good health (not recorded which).

This clonotype was seen at least ten times. The chain joins TRBV7-3 to TRBJ2-1; D possibly corresponds to TRBD2 (6 bases). The CDR3 is 19 residues long. Germline V gene sequence: CDR1 SGHTA, CDR2 FQGTGA. V gave up 3 bases and J gave up 6 bases, with 27 bases separating them. The CDR3 bases are TGTGCCAGCAGCTTCTCCGGGACTGGCCTTTCATTAGTTGGCAATGAGCAGTTCTTC. It translates to CASSFSGTGLSLVGNEQFF.

This clonotype turned up a few times. The chain links TRBV29-1 to TRBJ2-7; 7 bases fit TRBD1. The CDR3 is 13 residues long. The germline V gene has CDR1 SQVTM and CDR2 ANQGSEA. V lost 2 bases to trimming and J lost 7 bases; unmatched junction nucleotides: 8. CDR3 coding DNA: TGCAGCGTTGAACGGGACAGCCCTAGAGAGCAGTACTTC. Translation: CSVERDSPREQYF.

In its sample, this clonotype was seen many times. The rearrangement joins TRBV7-8 to TRBJ2-3, with unresolved D. Trimming pared 3 bases from V and 2 bases from J, leaving 15 bases between. Germline CDR1 is SGHVS and CDR2 is FQNEAQ. CDR3 length equals 16 residues. In DNA, the CDR3 is TGTGCCAGCAGCTTCGGTGGGCGCGTATACACAGATACGCAGTATTTT. Translation gives CASSFGGRVYTDTQYF.

The chain is built from TRBV20-1 and TRBJ2-1, with 11 bases lining up with TRBD2. Trimming at V came to 0 bases and at J to 8 bases, leaving 3 bases not matched to a gene. Per germline, CDR1 DFQATT and CDR2 SNEGSKA (reference sequence). This CDR3 region has 14 residues. This CDR3 reads CSARETSGIYEQFF. CDR3 DNA sequence: TGCAGTGCTAGAGAGACTAGCGGGATATATGAGCAGTTCTTC.

Ten or more counts support this clonotype. The V call is TRBV20-1, the J call TRBJ2-2; 7 nucleotides match TRBD1. Trimming took 2 bases from V and 2 from J; bases not matched to a gene: 8. Germline CDR1 and CDR2: DFQATT and SNEGSKA (reference sequence). This CDR3 has 16 amino acids. The CDR3 bases are TGCAGTGCTAGAACTCCCGGGACAGCCAACACCGGGGAGCTGTTTTTT. Protein sequence: CSARTPGTANTGELFF.

This rearrangement joins TRBV5-1 to TRBJ2-1; TRBD1 aligns across 8 bases. CDR1 and CDR2 (germline): SGHRS, YFSETQ. Trimming at V came to 1 base and at J to 4 bases, leaving 1 base not matched to a gene. This CDR3 contains 14 residues. The CDR3 is CASSLTGGYNEQFF. The CDR3 nucleotides read TGCGCCAGCAGCTTGACAGGGGGGTACAATGAGCAGTTCTTC.

This clonotype came up a few times. This chain links TRBV5-5 with TRBJ1-1, with D unresolved. Germline CDR1 SGHKS, CDR2 YYEKEE (reference sequence). The CDR3 is 16 amino acids. V dropped 4 bases and J dropped 1 base, with 17 bases sitting between them. The CDR3 DNA follows: TGTGCCAGCAGCCGTGGACCGAGATCGGAGAACACTGAAGCTTTCTTT. Residues: CASSRGPRSENTEAFF.

Comment on this clonotype: A read error may produce the germline difference seen at one junction end. This chain joins TRBV7-7 and TRBJ2-5; 7 nucleotides agree with TRBD1. Germline lookup yields CDR1 SSHAT and CDR2 FNYEAQ (reference sequence). The CDR3 runs to 13 residues. This CDR3 is CASSLDREETQYF. For the CDR3, the DNA is TGTGCTAGCAGCTTAGACAGGGAAGAGACCCAGTACTTC. Drawing the rest from reference TRBV7-7 and TRBJ2-5, the complete variable domain is GAGVSQSPRYKVTKRGQDVTLRCDPISSHATLYWYQQALGQGPEFLTYFNYEAQPDKSGLPSDRFSAERPEGSISTLTIQRTEQRDSAMYRCASSLDREETQYFGPGTRLLVL.